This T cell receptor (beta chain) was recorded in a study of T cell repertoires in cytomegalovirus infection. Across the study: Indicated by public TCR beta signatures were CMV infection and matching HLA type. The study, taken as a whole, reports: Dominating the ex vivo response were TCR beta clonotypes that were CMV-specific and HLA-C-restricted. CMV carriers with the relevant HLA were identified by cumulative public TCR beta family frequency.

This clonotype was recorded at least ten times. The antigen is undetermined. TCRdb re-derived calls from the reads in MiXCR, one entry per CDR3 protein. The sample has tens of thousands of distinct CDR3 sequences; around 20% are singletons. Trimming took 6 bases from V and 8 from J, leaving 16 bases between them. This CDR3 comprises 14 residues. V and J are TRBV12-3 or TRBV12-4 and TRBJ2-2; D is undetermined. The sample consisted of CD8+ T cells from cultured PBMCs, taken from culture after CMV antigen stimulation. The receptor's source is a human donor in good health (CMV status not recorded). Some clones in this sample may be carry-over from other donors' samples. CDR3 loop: CASSRFGPRGELFF. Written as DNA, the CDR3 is TGTGCCAGCAGCCGTTTTGGTCCCAGAGGGGAGCTGTTTTTT.